A single T cell receptor beta chain is shown here with its context. Measured with immunoSEQ multiplex PCR; TCRdb has only the in-frame clones, and not every one. The sample carries roughly 180,000 clones, roughly four fifths recorded once. The source of the sample is a study of blood T cell repertoires in COVID-19. The origin of this receptor is a man over 45 who had recovered from COVID-19. The specimen was PBMCs or T cells enriched from blood (not recorded which).

CDR3 protein: CASSSQGGDTGELFF. The CDR3 region has the DNA TGTGCCAGCAGCTCACAGGGGGGGGACACCGGGGAGCTGTTTTTT. The chain uses TRBV7-3 and TRBJ2-2; perhaps TRBD1 as D (8 bases). Trimming removed 4 bases from V and 3 bases from J, with 12 bases in between. The CDR3 covers 15 residues. Germline V CDR1 and CDR2: SGHTA, FQGTGA.